This T cell receptor beta chain was found in a study of blood T cell repertoires in COVID-19. This CDR3 is 15 amino acids long. Germline values: CDR1 SGHRS, CDR2 YFSETQ. The ends lost 0 bases at V and 3 bases at J; junction bases unmatched: 6. Per the original data handling: Amplification of reference gene primers was used by the study to estimate nucleated cell counts. TCRdb's table, derived via immunoSEQ multiplex PCR, lists solely in-frame clones and lacks some. The DNA gave D and trimming, while V, J and clone size come from that table. The sample yields 60,000 to 90,000 clones, about four fifths seen once.

Sequencing input: peripheral blood. The genes are TRBV5-1 and TRBJ2-7, with 7 bases lining up with TRBD2. The sequence came from a man in his fifties or sixties with acute or convalescent COVID-19. The CDR3 is CASSLDPGLNYEQYF. The CDR3 DNA is TGCGCCAGCAGCTTGGACCCGGGACTAAACTACGAGCAGTACTTC.